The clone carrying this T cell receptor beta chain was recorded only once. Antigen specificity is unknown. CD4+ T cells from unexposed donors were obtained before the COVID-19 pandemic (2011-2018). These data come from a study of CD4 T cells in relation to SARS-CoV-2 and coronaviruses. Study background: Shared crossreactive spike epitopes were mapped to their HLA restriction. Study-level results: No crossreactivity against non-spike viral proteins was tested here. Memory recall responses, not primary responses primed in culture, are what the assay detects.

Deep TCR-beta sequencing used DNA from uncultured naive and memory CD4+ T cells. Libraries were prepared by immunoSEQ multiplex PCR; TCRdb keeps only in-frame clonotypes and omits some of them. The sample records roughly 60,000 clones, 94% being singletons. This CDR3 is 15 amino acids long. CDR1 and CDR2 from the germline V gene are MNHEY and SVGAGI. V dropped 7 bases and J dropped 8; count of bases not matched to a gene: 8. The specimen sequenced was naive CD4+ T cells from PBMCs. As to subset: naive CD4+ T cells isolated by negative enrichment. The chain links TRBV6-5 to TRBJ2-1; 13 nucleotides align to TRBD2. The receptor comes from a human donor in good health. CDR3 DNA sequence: TGTGCCAGCAAACAACTAGCGGGAGGGTCCGATGAGCAGTTCTTC. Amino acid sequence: CASKQLAGGSDEQFF.